The 5 T cell receptor beta chains listed next were all sequenced from one sample in a study of T cell repertoires in cytomegalovirus infection. Antigens for these TCRs are unknown. TCRdb reprocessed the reads via MiXCR and lists one record per CDR3 protein. The sample records around 770,000 distinct CDR3 sequences, 25% to 30% being singletons. This sample comprised cultured CD8+ T cells from PBMCs, obtained from culture after CMV antigen stimulation. These receptors all come from a human donor in good health (CMV status not recorded). Some clones in this sample may be carry-over from other donors' samples.

The gene calls are TRBV15 and TRBJ2-5, with 7 bases lining up with TRBD1. The CDR3 totals 16 residues. Germline CDR1 reads LNHNV; CDR2 reads YYDKDF (reference sequence). The V segment lost 1 base and the J segment 5 bases; nucleotides outside the gene matches: 10. CDR3 sequence reads: CATSRGTGPLRETQYF. CDR3 DNA: TGTGCCACCAGCAGAGGGACAGGACCGTTGAGGGAGACCCAGTACTTC.

The chain employs TRBV27 and TRBJ2-1; D call uncertain. CDR3 length: 16 residues. Between the trimmed V and J ends, which lost 0 bases and 0 bases, there was a span of 9 bases. Germline V CDR1 and CDR2: MNHEY, SMNVEV (reference sequence). CDR3 residues: CASSLSLRSSYNEQFF. The CDR3 nucleotides read TGTGCCAGCAGTTTATCCCTCCGGAGCTCCTACAATGAGCAGTTCTTC.

The chain is built from TRBV24-1 and TRBJ2-2, with unresolved D. CDR3 length equals 12 residues. Trimming took 4 bases from V and 5 from J, leaving 4 bases between them. Germline CDR1 and CDR2: KGHDR and SFDVKD. The CDR3 protein is CATSERTGELFF. In DNA form, the CDR3 reads TGTGCCACCAGTGAAAGGACCGGGGAGCTGTTTTTT.

The chain couples TRBV13 to TRBJ2-5; 9 nucleotides line up with TRBD2. Per germline, CDR1 PRHDT and CDR2 FYEKMQ (reference sequence). V shed 4 bases, J shed 5 bases, and the junction held 14 bases outside the gene matches. This CDR3 region has 17 residues. The CDR3 bases are TGTGCCAGCAGCTCGTGGGGCGGGGGGGCCGCGGGGGAGACCCAGTACTTC. Translation: CASSSWGGGAAGETQYF.

As concerns this clonotype: The conserved phenylalanine or tryptophan normally closing the CDR3 is absent here, so this likely arose from a read error. Because the CDR3's place on the DNA is in doubt, the DNA is left out and the CDR3 is given as listed by TCRdb. This chain connects TRBV11-3 to TRBJ2-1; the D call TRBD2 from the table was never checked on the DNA. CDR1 is SGHNT, CDR2 YENEEA, per germline. The CDR3 is 20 residues long, ends included. CDR3 loop: CASSLFPLPLAGGLNTPLSC.